This TCR beta chain comes out of a study of T cells after yellow fever vaccination. This clonotype was seen only a few times. Template switching by 5'RACE produced TCR cDNA, adding a universal primer site and UMIs. TCRdb recomputed calls from the 5' RACE reads with MiXCR, one row per CDR3 protein. The data show roughly 400,000 distinct CDR3 sequences, roughly 20% seen once. Deletions cut 1 base from V and 5 bases from J, with 17 bases between. Germline CDR1 reads SGHVS; CDR2 reads FNYEAQ. This CDR3 has 16 amino acids. The sequence was obtained from a young man who received the YFV17D yellow fever vaccine. Sample: PBMCs, taken before the yellow fever booster vaccination. The chain uses TRBV7-6 and TRBJ1-1, with no clear D. The CDR3 protein is CASSLVPGLEGTEAFF. The CDR3 DNA is TGTGCCAGCAGCTTAGTTCCAGGCCTTGAAGGGACTGAAGCTTTCTTT.